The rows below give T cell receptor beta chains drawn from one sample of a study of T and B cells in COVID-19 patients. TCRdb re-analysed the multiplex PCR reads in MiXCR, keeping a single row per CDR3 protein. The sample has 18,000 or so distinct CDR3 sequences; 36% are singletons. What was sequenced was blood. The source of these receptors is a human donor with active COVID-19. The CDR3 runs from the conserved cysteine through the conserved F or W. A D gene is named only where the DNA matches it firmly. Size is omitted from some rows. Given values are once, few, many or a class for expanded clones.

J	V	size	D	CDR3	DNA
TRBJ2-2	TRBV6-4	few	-	CASSDRAGELFF	TGTGCCAGCAGTGACAGGGCCGGGGAGCTGTTTTTT
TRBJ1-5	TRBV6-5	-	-	CASSTNSNQPQHF	TGTGCCAGCAGTACCAATAGCAATCAGCCCCAGCATTTT
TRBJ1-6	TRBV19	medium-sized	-	CASSTLFYGYNSPLHF	TGTGCCAGTAGCACACTATTTTATGGATATAATTCACCCCTCCACTTT
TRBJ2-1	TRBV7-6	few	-	CASSSPAPGGTNNEQFF	TGTGCCAGCAGCTCCCCGGCTCCCGGGGGAACGAACAATGAGCAGTTCTTC
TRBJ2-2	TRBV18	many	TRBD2	CASSPRRGGYTGELFF	TGTGCCAGCTCACCCCGGCGGGGGGGCTACACCGGGGAGCTGTTTTTT
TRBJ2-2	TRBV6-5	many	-	CASSYPSSTGELFF	TGTGCCAGCAGTTACCCGAGTTCCACCGGGGAGCTGTTTTTT
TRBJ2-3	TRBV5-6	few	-	CASSHRVGRHTDTQYF	TGTGCCAGCAGCCACAGGGTAGGCCGTCACACAGATACGCAGTATTTT
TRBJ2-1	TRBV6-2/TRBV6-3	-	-	CASTADSYNEQFF	TGTGCCAGCACCGCCGACAGCTACAATGAGCAGTTCTTC
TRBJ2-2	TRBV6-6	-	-	CASNWENTGELFF	TGTGCCAGCAACTGGGAAAACACCGGGGAGCTGTTTTTT
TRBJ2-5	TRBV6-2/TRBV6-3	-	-	CASSYLGTVGETQYF	TGTGCCAGCAGTTACCTAGGGACGGTGGGAGAGACCCAGTACTTC
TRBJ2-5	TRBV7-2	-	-	CASSLGGIGETQYF	TGTGCCAGCAGCTTAGGAGGGATAGGGGAGACCCAGTACTTC
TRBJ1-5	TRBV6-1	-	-	CASSGGNLDRAQHF	TGTGCCAGCAGTGGCGGGAACCTCGATCGTGCCCAGCATTTT
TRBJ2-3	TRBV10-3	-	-	CAISESLRTGYPDTQYF	TGTGCCATCAGTGAGTCACTTAGAACAGGTTACCCAGATACGCAGTATTTT
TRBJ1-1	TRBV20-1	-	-	CSASGPQAFF	TGCAGTGCTAGTGGCCCTCAAGCTTTCTTT
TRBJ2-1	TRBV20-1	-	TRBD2	CSARDGRGDRLRSYNEQFF	TGCAGTGCTAGAGATGGGCGGGGGGACCGACTAAGATCTTACAATGAGCAGTTCTTC
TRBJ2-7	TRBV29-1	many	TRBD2	CSGSGGGYEQYF	TGCAGCGGTAGCGGGGGGGGCTACGAGCAGTACTTC
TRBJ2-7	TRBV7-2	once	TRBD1	CASSPGQGAYEQYF	TGTGCCAGCAGCCCGGGACAGGGGGCTTACGAGCAGTACTTC
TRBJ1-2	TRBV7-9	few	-	CASNKGVGGYTF	TGTGCCAGCAACAAAGGGGTTGGGGGCTACACCTTC
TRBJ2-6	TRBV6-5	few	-	CASGWGGSGANVLTF	TGTGCCAGTGGGTGGGGCGGCTCTGGGGCCAACGTCCTGACTTTC
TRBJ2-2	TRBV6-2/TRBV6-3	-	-	CASSYLPGSTGNTGELFF	TGTGCCAGCAGTTACCTCCCCGGATCGACAGGGAACACCGGGGAGCTGTTTTTT
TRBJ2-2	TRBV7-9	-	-	CASSFPGANTGELFF	TGTGCCAGCAGCTTTCCGGGAGCGAACACCGGGGAGCTGTTTTTT
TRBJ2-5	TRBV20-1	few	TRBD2	CSASRSGGAGETQYF	TGCAGTGCTAGCCGTAGCGGGGGGGCTGGGGAGACCCAGTACTTC
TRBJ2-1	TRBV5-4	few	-	CASSSLSGYNEQFF	TGTGCCAGCAGCTCCTTAAGCGGCTACAATGAGCAGTTCTTC
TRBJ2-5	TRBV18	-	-	CASSPRSRVGETQYF	TGTGCCAGCTCACCAAGGTCTCGGGTCGGAGAGACCCAGTACTTC
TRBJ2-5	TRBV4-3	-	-	CASSQEAVQETQYF	TGCGCCAGCAGCCAAGAGGCAGTCCAAGAGACCCAGTACTTC
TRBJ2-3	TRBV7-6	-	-	CASSRVGGPTDTQYF	TGTGCCAGCAGCAGAGTCGGGGGCCCCACAGATACGCAGTATTTT
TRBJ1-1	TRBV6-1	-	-	CASSYSGPWEGNTEAFF	TGTGCCAGCAGTTACTCCGGCCCATGGGAGGGGAACACTGAAGCTTTCTTT
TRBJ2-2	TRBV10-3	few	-	CAISESRQRTGELFF	TGTGCCATCAGTGAGTCCCGCCAGCGGACCGGGGAGCTGTTTTTT
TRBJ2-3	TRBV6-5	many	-	CASSKGAGYTQYF	TGTGCCAGCAGCAAAGGGGCGGGGTATACGCAGTATTTT
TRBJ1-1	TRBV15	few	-	CATSRVMTAEAFF	TGTGCCACCAGCAGAGTAATGACAGCTGAAGCTTTCTTT
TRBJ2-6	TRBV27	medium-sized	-	CASSLLWGSGANVLTF	TGTGCCAGCAGTTTATTGTGGGGCTCTGGGGCCAACGTCCTGACTTTC
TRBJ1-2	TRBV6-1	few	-	CASSEARPSHGYTF	TGTGCCAGCAGTGAAGCCAGGCCGTCTCATGGCTACACCTTC
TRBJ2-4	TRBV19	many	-	CASSIAKGAKNIQYF	TGTGCCAGTAGTATAGCGAAAGGGGCCAAAAACATTCAGTACTTC
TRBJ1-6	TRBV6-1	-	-	CASSDIMTAPYNSPLHF	TGTGCCAGCAGTGATATAATGACAGCCCCCTATAATTCACCCCTCCACTTT
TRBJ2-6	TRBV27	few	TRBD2	CASSLSGGASGANVLTF	TGTGCCAGCAGTCTTAGCGGGGGGGCCTCTGGGGCCAACGTCCTGACTTTC
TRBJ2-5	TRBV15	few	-	CATSREGVNHGIQETQYF	TGTGCCACCAGCAGAGAGGGGGTCAATCACGGCATCCAAGAGACCCAGTACTTC
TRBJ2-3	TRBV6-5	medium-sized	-	CASSYPPDSARGDTQYF	TGTGCCAGCAGTTACCCACCCGACTCCGCAAGGGGGGATACGCAGTATTTT
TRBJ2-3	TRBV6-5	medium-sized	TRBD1	CASTRQGWDTQYF	TGTGCCAGCACCCGACAGGGGTGGGATACGCAGTATTTT
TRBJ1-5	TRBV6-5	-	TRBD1	CASTLGQSNQPQHF	TGTGCCAGCACCCTGGGACAGTCCAATCAGCCCCAGCATTTT